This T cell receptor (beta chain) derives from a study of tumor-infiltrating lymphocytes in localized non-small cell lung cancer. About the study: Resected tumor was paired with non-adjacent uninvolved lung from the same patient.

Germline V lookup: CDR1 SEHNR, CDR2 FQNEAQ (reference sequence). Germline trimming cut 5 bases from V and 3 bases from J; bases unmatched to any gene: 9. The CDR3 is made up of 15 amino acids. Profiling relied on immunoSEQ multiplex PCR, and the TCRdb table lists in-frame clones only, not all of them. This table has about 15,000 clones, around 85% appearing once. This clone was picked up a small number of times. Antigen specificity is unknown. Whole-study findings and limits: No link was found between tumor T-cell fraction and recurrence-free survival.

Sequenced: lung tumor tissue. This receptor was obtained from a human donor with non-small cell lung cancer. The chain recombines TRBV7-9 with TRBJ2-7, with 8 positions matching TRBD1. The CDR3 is CASSTPGDRNYEQYF. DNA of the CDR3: TGTGCCAGCAGCACTCCAGGGGACAGGAACTACGAGCAGTACTTC.